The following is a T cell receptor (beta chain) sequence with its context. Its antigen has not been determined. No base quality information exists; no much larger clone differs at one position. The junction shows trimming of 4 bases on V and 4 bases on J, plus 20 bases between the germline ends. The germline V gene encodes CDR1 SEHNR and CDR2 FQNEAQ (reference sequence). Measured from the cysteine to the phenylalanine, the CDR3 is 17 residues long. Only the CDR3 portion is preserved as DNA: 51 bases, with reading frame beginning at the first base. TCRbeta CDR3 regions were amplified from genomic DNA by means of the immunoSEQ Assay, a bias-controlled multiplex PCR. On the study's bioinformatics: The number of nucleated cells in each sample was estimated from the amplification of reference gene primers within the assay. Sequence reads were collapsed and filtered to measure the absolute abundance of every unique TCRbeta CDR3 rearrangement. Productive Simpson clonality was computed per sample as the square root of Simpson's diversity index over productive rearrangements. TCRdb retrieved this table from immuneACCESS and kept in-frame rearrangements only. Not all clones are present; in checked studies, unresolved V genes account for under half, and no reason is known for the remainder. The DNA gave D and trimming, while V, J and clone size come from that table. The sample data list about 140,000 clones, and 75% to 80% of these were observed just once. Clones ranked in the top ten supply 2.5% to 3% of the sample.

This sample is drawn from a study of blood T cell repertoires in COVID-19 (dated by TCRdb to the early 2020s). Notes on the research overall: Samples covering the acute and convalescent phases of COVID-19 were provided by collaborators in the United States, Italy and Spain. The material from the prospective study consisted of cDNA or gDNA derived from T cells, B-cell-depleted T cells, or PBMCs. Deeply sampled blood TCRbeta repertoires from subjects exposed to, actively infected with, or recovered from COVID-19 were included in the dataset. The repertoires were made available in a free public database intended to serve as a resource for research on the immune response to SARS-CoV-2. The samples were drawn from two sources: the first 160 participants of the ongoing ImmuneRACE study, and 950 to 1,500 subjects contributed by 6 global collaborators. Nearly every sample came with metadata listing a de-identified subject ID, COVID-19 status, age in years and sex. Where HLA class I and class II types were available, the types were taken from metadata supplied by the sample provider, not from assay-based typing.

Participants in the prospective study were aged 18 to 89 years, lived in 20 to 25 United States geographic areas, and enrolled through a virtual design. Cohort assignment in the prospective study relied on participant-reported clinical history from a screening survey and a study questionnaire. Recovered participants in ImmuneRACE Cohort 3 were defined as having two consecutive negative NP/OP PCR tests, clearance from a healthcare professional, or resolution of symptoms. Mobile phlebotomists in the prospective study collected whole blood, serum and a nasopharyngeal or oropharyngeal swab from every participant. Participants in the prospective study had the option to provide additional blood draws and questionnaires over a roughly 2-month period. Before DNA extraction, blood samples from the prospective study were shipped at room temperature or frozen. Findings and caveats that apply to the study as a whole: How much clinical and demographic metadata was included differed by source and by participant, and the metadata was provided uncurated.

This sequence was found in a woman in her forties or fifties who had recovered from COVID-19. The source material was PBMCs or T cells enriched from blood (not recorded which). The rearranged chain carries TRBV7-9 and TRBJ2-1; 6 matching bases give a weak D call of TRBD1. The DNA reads TGTGCCAGCAGCTCCCGACAGGCCTTGGGACGTTACAATGAGCAGTTCTTC. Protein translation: CASSSRQALGRYNEQFF.